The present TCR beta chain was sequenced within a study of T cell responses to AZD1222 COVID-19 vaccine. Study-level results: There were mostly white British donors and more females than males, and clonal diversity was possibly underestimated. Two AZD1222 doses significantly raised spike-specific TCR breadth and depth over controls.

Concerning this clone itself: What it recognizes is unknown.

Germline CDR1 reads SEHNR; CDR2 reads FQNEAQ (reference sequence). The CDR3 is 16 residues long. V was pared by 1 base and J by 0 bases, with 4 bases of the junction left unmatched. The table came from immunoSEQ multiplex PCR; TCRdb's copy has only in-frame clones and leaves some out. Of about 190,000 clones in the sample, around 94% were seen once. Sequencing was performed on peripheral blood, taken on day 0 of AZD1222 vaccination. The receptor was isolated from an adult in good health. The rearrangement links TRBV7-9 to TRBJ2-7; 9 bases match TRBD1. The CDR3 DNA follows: TGTGCCAGCAGCTTAGACCGGGACAGGGTCTCCTACGAGCAGTACTTC. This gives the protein CASSLDRDRVSYEQYF.